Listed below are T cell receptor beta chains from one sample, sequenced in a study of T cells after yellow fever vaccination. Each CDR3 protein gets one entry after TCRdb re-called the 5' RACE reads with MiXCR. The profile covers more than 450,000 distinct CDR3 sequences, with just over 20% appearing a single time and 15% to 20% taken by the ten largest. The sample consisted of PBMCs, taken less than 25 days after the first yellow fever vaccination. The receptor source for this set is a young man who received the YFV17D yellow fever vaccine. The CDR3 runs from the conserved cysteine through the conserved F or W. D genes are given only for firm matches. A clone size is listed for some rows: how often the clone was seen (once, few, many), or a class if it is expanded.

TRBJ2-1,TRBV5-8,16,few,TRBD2,CASSLGPGLAKLEQFF,TGTGCCAGCAGCTTGGGGCCGGGACTAGCGAAGCTTGAGCAGTTCTTC
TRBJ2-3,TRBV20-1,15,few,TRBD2,CSSNFGGAYASTQYF,TGCAGTTCCAATTTCGGGGGGGCTTACGCGAGTACGCAGTATTTT
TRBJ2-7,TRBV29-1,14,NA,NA,CSVVYPSPSYEQYF,TGCAGCGTTGTATACCCCAGTCCCTCCTACGAGCAGTACTTC
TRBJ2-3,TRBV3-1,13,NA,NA,CASSQELWGTQYF,TGTGCCAGCAGCCAAGAATTGTGGGGTACGCAGTATTTT
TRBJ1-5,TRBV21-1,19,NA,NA,CASSKGPDDDLGCNQPQHF,TGTGCCAGCAGCAAAGGCCCGGACGACGATTTGGGGTGCAATCAGCCCCAGCATTTT
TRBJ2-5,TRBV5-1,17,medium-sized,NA,CASSSGGTGGLQETQYF,TGCGCCAGCAGCTCCGGGGGGACAGGAGGGCTCCAAGAGACCCAGTACTTC
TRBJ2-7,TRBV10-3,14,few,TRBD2,CATRDQRGNYEQYF,TGTGCCACCAGAGACCAGCGGGGCAACTACGAGCAGTACTTC
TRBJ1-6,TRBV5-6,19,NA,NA,CASSFGPRGFNSYNSPLHF,TGTGCCAGCAGCTTCGGTCCTCGGGGCTTTAACTCCTATAATTCACCCCTCCACTTT
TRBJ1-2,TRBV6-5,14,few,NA,CASSYQGTNYGYTF,TGTGCCAGCAGTTACCAGGGCACAAACTATGGCTACACCTTC
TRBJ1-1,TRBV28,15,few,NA,CASTSRRGMNTEAFF,TGTGCCAGCACTTCCCGAAGGGGAATGAACACTGAAGCTTTCTTT
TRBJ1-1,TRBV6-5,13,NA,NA,CASTSADYTEAFF,TGTGCCAGCACTTCGGCAGACTACACTGAAGCTTTCTTT
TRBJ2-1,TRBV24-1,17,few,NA,CATSDFSVGGYNSEQFF,TGTGCCACCAGTGATTTCAGCGTGGGGGGCTATAATAGTGAGCAGTTCTTC
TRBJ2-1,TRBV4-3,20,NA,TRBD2,CASSQDPGTSGGPAYNEQFF,TGCGCCAGCAGCCAAGATCCGGGGACTAGCGGGGGTCCCGCCTACAATGAGCAGTTCTTC
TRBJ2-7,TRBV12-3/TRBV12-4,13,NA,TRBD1,CASAPTGGYEQYF,TGTGCCAGCGCACCGACAGGGGGCTACGAGCAGTACTTC
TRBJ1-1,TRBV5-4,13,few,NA,CASSWDKNTEAFF,TGTGCCAGCAGCTGGGACAAGAACACTGAAGCTTTCTTT
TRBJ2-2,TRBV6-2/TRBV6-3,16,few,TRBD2,CASWSGTSGENGELFF,TGTGCCAGCTGGTCGGGGACTAGCGGGGAGAACGGGGAGCTGTTTTTT
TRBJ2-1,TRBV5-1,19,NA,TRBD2,CASSGPGLAGGVSYNEQFF,TGCGCCAGCAGCGGACCGGGACTAGCGGGGGGCGTCTCCTACAATGAGCAGTTCTTC
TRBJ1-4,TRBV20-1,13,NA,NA,CSARLASFEKLFF,TGCAGTGCTAGATTAGCGTCTTTTGAAAAACTGTTTTTT